Listed below are T cell receptor beta chains from one sample, sequenced in a study of early T cells in non-severe SARS-CoV-2 infection. TCRdb processed the 5' RACE reads anew with MiXCR; each CDR3 protein has one entry. The sample has approximately 69,000 distinct CDR3 sequences; 12% are singletons. Material: whole blood, obtained at baseline. The receptors shown here come from an adult who was a healthcare worker with PCR-confirmed SARS-CoV-2 infection or an uninfected control (not recorded which). CDR3s include the opening cysteine and the closing phenylalanine or tryptophan. D genes are given only for firm matches. Not all rows give a size; the values are once, few, many and, for expanded clones, a class.

cdr3_length j_call d_call clone_size v_call cdr3_nt cdr3_aa
14 TRBJ2-7 NA NA TRBV7-9 TGTGCCAGCAGCCATGCCGGGATCCCCTACGAGCAGTACTTC CASSHAGIPYEQYF
13 TRBJ1-2 TRBD1 NA TRBV28 TGTGCCAGCAGTACGACAGGGTTCTACGGCTACACCTTC CASSTTGFYGYTF
18 TRBJ2-2 TRBD1 many TRBV7-8 TGTGCCAGCTTGAGGACAGGGTTGGCTGCGGCGAACACCGGGGAGCTGTTTTTT CASLRTGLAAANTGELFF
16 TRBJ2-7 NA NA TRBV5-5 TGTGCCAGCAGCCGCGGACAGTTAGGTAGCTCCTACGAGCAGTACTTC CASSRGQLGSSYEQYF
14 TRBJ1-5 NA few TRBV9 TGTGCCACCACACTGAAGGGGGTTTATTTGCCCCAGCATTTT CATTLKGVYLPQHF
16 TRBJ1-1 TRBD1 NA TRBV6-2/TRBV6-3 TGTGCCAGCAGCCTAGACAGGGACCACCTGAACACTGAAGCTTTCTTT CASSLDRDHLNTEAFF
24 TRBJ1-6 TRBD1 NA TRBV20-1 TGCAGTGCTAGAGGCCCCCGGGGACAGGGGGCAGTTAGCGCATTTCCGGGCAATAATTCACCCCTCCACTTT CSARGPRGQGAVSAFPGNNSPLHF
14 TRBJ1-1 NA many TRBV7-9 TGTGCCAGCAGCTTAGAGGGACGGGACGTTGAAGCTTTCTTT CASSLEGRDVEAFF
15 TRBJ2-1 TRBD2 few TRBV10-1 TGCGCCAGCAGCGAACTAGCGGCGGTCGACAATGAGCAGTTCTTC CASSELAAVDNEQFF
16 TRBJ2-1 TRBD2 NA TRBV6-1 TGTGCCAGCAGTGCAAGGGGTACCGGGGGGAACAATGAGCAGTTCTTC CASSARGTGGNNEQFF
15 TRBJ2-2 NA few TRBV27 TGTGCCAGCAGAAGGAAGCAGGGGGGGGTCGGGGAGCTGTTTTTT CASRRKQGGVGELFF
14 TRBJ2-7 NA many TRBV15 TGTGCCACCAGCCCGGGCCCCCAAGCCTACGAGCAGTACTTC CATSPGPQAYEQYF
15 TRBJ2-3 TRBD1 NA TRBV29-1 TGCAGCGTCACCCCGGCAGGGGGCAAGAGTGATACGCAGTATTTT CSVTPAGGKSDTQYF
13 TRBJ1-1 NA many TRBV20-1 TGCAGTGCTAGAGGCTCAAGTTTTGGGGAAGCTTTCTTT CSARGSSFGEAFF
18 TRBJ2-7 NA few TRBV7-8 TGTGCCAGCAGCTTATCAGGGAATTGGCCCACCATCTCCTACGAGCAGTACTTC CASSLSGNWPTISYEQYF
14 TRBJ1-2 TRBD1 NA TRBV5-1 TGCGCCAGCAGCTCGTCGACAGGGAACTATGACTACACCTTC CASSSSTGNYDYTF
13 TRBJ1-2 NA NA TRBV5-1 TGCGCCAGCAGCTGGGACGGAGCTTCGGGCTACACCTTC CASSWDGASGYTF
13 TRBJ2-3 NA few TRBV29-1 TGCAGCGTTGGCCCCACTAGCACAGATACGCAGTATTTT CSVGPTSTDTQYF
18 TRBJ1-1 TRBD1 many TRBV18 TGTGCCAGCTCACCACGGGGACAGGGGACCCTCCTCGGGGCTGAAGCTTTCTTT CASSPRGQGTLLGAEAFF
16 TRBJ2-7 TRBD1 NA TRBV2 TGTGCCAGCAGTGAAGCGTTAAGGGACAGGCGTGGCGGGCAGTACTTC CASSEALRDRRGGQYF
13 TRBJ2-7 NA NA TRBV4-1 TGCGCCAGCAGCCATCCCACCCACTACGAGCAGTACTTC CASSHPTHYEQYF
16 TRBJ1-6 TRBD1 many TRBV27 TGTGCCAGCAGTTTCAGACAGGGTGGTGTTTATTCACCCCTCCACTTT CASSFRQGGVYSPLHF
15 TRBJ1-2 TRBD1 NA TRBV12-3/TRBV12-4 TGTGCCAGCAGTCACTGGACAGGGGCTAACTATGGCTACACCTTC CASSHWTGANYGYTF
15 TRBJ2-5 TRBD1 NA TRBV4-3 TGCGCCAGCAGCCGGACACGACAGGGATGGGAGACCCAGTACTTC CASSRTRQGWETQYF
17 TRBJ2-5 TRBD2 few TRBV7-8 TGTGCCAGCAGCTTAGGACTAGCGGGGGGTTTAAGGGAGACCCAGTACTTC CASSLGLAGGLRETQYF
15 TRBJ2-5 NA NA TRBV27 TGTGCCAGCAGTTTAAGAAAGGGAAACCAAGAGACCCAGTACTTC CASSLRKGNQETQYF
14 TRBJ2-1 NA few TRBV28 TGTGCCAGCAGTTTTCGGCAACCCGAGAATGAGCAGTTCTTC CASSFRQPENEQFF
15 TRBJ2-1 NA NA TRBV29-1 TGCAGCGTTGCCCGGCACCCCTTGATCGTCAATGAGCAGTTCTTC CSVARHPLIVNEQFF
15 TRBJ2-3 TRBD1 many TRBV10-3 TGTGCCATCAGTGAGTCGATAGGGGGCCCAGATACGCAGTATTTT CAISESIGGPDTQYF
13 TRBJ2-7 NA NA TRBV4-1 TGCGCCAGCAGCCCCGGAGGGTACGACGAGCAGTACTTC CASSPGGYDEQYF
16 TRBJ1-1 NA NA TRBV6-2/TRBV6-3 TGTGCCAGCAGTTATCGACGGGGTCGGCTGAACACTGAAGCTTTCTTT CASSYRRGRLNTEAFF
14 TRBJ1-6 TRBD1 many TRBV27 TGTGCCAGCAGTCCGAGAGACAGGGCGTCACCCCTCCACTTT CASSPRDRASPLHF
14 TRBJ1-2 NA NA TRBV7-9 TGTGCCAGCAGCTTATCAGGGGCCGAGCTTGGGTACACCTTC CASSLSGAELGYTF
15 TRBJ2-1 TRBD1 few TRBV7-8 TGTGCCAGCAGCCAGCCGGGACAGGTTTACAATGAGCAGTTCTTC CASSQPGQVYNEQFF
15 TRBJ1-6 TRBD1 NA TRBV5-1 TGCGCCAGCAGCTCTGGACAGGGAGGGTTCTCACCCCTCCACTTT CASSSGQGGFSPLHF
16 TRBJ2-5 NA NA TRBV5-5 TGTGCCAGCAGCTCAACACGCTTCAGGGACCAAGAGACCCAGTACTTC CASSSTRFRDQETQYF
13 TRBJ1-1 NA many TRBV7-2 TGTGCCAGCAGCTTAAACAGGGAGAATGAAGCTTTCTTT CASSLNRENEAFF
15 TRBJ1-1 NA few TRBV18 TGTGCCAGCTCACGGAACAGGGACCGGGACACTGAAGCTTTCTTT CASSRNRDRDTEAFF
14 TRBJ1-1 NA NA TRBV3-1 TGTGCCAGCAGCCAAGGTGCGGGGGACACTGAAGCTTTCTTT CASSQGAGDTEAFF
15 TRBJ1-2 NA many TRBV29-1 TGCAGCGTTGGGTTAGGGGATGGAGCTAACTATGGCTACACCTTC CSVGLGDGANYGYTF
17 TRBJ1-1 TRBD1 many TRBV6-5 TGTGCCAGTTCCCTAGGACGGGACAGGGGCCGGAGCACTGAAGCTTTCTTT CASSLGRDRGRSTEAFF
17 TRBJ1-2 TRBD1 NA TRBV12-3/TRBV12-4 TGTGCCAGCAGCCCCTCTAATATGGGACAGACAATATATGGCTACACCTTC CASSPSNMGQTIYGYTF
13 TRBJ2-7 NA few TRBV10-3 TGTGCCATCAGAGACGGGGTGGGGGAGAGGCTGTACTTC CAIRDGVGERLYF
15 TRBJ2-2 NA NA TRBV29-1 TGCAGCGTTATACCGAACTGGCCGAACACCGGGGAGCTGTTTTTT CSVIPNWPNTGELFF
16 TRBJ2-4 NA NA TRBV28 TGTGCCAGCAGTGTCCGGGCTCAAGGCGCCAAAAACATTCAGTACTTC CASSVRAQGAKNIQYF
12 TRBJ1-1 TRBD1 NA TRBV29-1 TGCAGCGTGAGACAGGGGAACACTGAAGCTTTCTTT CSVRQGNTEAFF
15 TRBJ1-1 NA NA TRBV5-1 TGCGCCAGCAGCGCGGCCGGGTTTGGGGCCACTGAAGCTTTCTTT CASSAAGFGATEAFF
15 TRBJ2-1 NA many TRBV28 TGTGCCAGCTACGCCCCGGGGGCCACCTACAATGAGCAGTTCTTC CASYAPGATYNEQFF
13 TRBJ2-3 NA few TRBV2 TGTGCCAGCGTACGTCGAGGCACAGATACGCAGTATTTT CASVRRGTDTQYF
14 TRBJ1-1 NA few TRBV20-1 TGCAGTGCTAGAGACCCCGGGGCGAACACTGAAGCTTTCTTT CSARDPGANTEAFF